This is a list of T cell receptor beta chains from one sample in a study of PD-L1 blockade in urothelial cancer. Here immunoSEQ multiplex PCR was the method, and the copy in TCRdb shows in-frame clones only, minus some. The sample holds under 95,000 clones, more than 75% seen once. This material consisted of PBMCs, taken around atezolizumab (anti-PD-L1) treatment. The receptors were gathered from a man between 60 and 75 years old with urothelial cancer. CDR3s include the opening cysteine and the closing phenylalanine or tryptophan. Each record gives: V gene, clone size, D gene, J gene, CDR3 protein, CDR3 DNA. The D gene is left open where the match is weak. A clone size is listed for some rows: how often the clone was seen (once, few, many), or a class if it is expanded.

TRBV10-1	-	TRBD1	TRBJ2-5	CASSADRGQTQYF	TGCGCCAGCAGTGCCGACAGGGGCCAGACCCAGTACTTC
TRBV7-9	-	-	TRBJ1-5	CASSPQGNRNQPQHF	TGTGCCAGCAGCCCGCAGGGGAATCGCAATCAGCCCCAGCATTTT
TRBV9	few	-	TRBJ1-4	CASSVAGRLNEKLFF	TGTGCCAGCAGCGTAGCGGGTCGCCTTAATGAAAAACTGTTTTTT
TRBV5-1	-	TRBD1	TRBJ2-1	CASSLKLRDRDNEQFF	TGCGCCAGCAGCCTTAAGCTCCGGGACAGAGACAATGAGCAGTTCTTC
TRBV5-1	-	-	TRBJ1-4	CASSLRGSLEKLFF	TGCGCCAGCAGCCTCAGGGGATCGCTCGAAAAACTGTTTTTT
TRBV6-5	-	-	TRBJ1-1	CASSRVGVKAEAFF	TGTGCCAGCAGCAGGGTAGGCGTGAAAGCTGAAGCTTTCTTT
TRBV5-1	-	-	TRBJ1-1	CASSLGYEAFF	TGCGCCAGCAGCTTGGGGTATGAGGCTTTCTTT
TRBV18	-	TRBD1	TRBJ1-3	CASSPGTANSGNTIYF	TGTGCCAGCTCACCCGGGACAGCGAACTCTGGAAACACCATATATTTT
TRBV9	-	-	TRBJ2-5	CASSTGLRRQETQYF	TGTGCCAGCAGCACCGGACTACGACGGCAAGAGACCCAGTACTTC
TRBV7-9	-	TRBD2	TRBJ2-1	CASSPPGTSAYNEQFF	TGTGCCAGCAGCCCGCCCGGGACTAGCGCCTACAATGAGCAGTTCTTC
TRBV6-5	-	-	TRBJ2-2	CASTKTGTGELFF	TGTGCCAGCACCAAGACGGGAACCGGGGAGCTGTTTTTT